This T cell receptor (beta chain) emerged from a study of response to subunit inactivated influenza vaccine. This clonotype has just a few counts. TCRdb re-called the RT-PCR reads with MiXCR, one entry per CDR3 protein. The data contain hundreds of thousands of distinct CDR3 sequences, approximately 10% of them singletons. The CDR3 is 12 residues long. The V and J ends lost 4 bases and 4 bases respectively, with 10 bases between them. The germline V gene has CDR1 DFQATT and CDR2 SNEGSKA (reference sequence). The same sample was also studied in work on T cells expressing NK-cell markers. From that study: Researchers built TCR beta cDNA using 5'RACE template switching with UMIs. It was sorted CD3+CD56-NKG2C+, CD3+CD56+NKG2C- and CD3+CD56+NKG2C+ T cells that provided the TCR beta repertoires. The sequencing cohort of eight donors included seven HCMV-seropositive individuals and one seronegative individual. Whether expanded NKG2C-expressing T cell clones recognize HCMV is unknown.

The origin of this receptor is a middle-aged man who received an inactivated influenza vaccine. The rearrangement uses TRBV20-1 and TRBJ1-1; D remains unclear. Sequenced here: PBMCs from blood, sampled on the day of vaccination. In nucleotides, the CDR3 is TGCAGTGCTACAACTGGACCCACTGAAGCTTTCTTT. As protein: CSATTGPTEAFF.